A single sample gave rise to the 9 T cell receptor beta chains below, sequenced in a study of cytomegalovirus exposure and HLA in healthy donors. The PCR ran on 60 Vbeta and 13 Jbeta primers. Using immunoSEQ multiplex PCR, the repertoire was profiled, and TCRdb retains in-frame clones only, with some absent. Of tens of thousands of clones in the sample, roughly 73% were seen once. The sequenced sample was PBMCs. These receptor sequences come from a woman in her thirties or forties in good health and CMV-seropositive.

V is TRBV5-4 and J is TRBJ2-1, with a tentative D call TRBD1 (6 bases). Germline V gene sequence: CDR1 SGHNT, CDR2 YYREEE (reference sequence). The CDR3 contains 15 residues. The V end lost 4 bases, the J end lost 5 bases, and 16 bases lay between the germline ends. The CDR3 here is CASSPTDRVNNEQFF. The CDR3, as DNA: TGTGCCAGCAGCCCCACGGACAGAGTCAACAATGAGCAGTTCTTC.

The CDR3 sequence is CASRSGGLGYNEQFF. In DNA form, the CDR3 reads TGTGCCAGCAGGTCAGGGGGCTTAGGCTACAATGAGCAGTTCTTC. The rearrangement links TRBV6-1 to TRBJ2-1, with 8 bases lining up with TRBD1. The V gene's germline CDR1 is MNHNS and CDR2 SASEGT. CDR3 length equals 15 residues. The V gene end was trimmed by 6 bases and the J gene end by 3 bases; junction bases not matched to a gene: 7.

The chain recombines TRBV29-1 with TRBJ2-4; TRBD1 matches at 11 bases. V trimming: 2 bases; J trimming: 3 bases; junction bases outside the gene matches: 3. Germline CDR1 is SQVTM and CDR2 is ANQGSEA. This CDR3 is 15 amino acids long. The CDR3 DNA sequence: TGCAGCGTTGAACCTGGGACAGGGGGCAAAAACATTCAGTACTTC. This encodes CSVEPGTGGKNIQYF.

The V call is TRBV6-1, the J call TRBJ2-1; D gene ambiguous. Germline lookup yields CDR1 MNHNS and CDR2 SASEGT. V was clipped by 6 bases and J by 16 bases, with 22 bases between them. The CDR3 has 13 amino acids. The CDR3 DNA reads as TGTGCCAGCAGCGGTATACACCTACGGCGGAGTTTCTTC. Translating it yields CASSGIHLRRSFF.

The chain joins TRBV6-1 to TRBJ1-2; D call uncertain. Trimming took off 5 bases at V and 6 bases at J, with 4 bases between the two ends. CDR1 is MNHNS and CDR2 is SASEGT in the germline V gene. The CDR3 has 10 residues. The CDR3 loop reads CASSNNGYTF. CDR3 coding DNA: TGTGCCAGCAGTAATAATGGCTACACCTTC.

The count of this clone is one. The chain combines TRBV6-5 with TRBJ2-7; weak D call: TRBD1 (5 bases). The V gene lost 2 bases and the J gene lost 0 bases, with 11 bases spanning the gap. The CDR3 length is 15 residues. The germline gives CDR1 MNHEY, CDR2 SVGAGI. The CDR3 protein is CASSYGQGSSYEQYF. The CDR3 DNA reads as TGTGCCAGCAGTTACGGGCAGGGAAGCTCCTACGAGCAGTACTTC.

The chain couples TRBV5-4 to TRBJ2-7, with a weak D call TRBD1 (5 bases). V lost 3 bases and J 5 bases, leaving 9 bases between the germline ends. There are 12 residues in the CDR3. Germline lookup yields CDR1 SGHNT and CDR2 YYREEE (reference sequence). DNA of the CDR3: TGTGCCAGCAGCTGGCAGGGCGACGAGCAGTACTTC. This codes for CASSWQGDEQYF.

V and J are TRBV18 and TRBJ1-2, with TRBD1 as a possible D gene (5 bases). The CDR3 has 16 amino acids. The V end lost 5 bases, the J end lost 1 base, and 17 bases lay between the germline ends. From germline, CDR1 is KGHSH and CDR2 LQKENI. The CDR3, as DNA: TGTGCCAGCTCAACGTCAGGGAGGGATGATAACTATGGCTACACCTTC. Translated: CASSTSGRDDNYGYTF.

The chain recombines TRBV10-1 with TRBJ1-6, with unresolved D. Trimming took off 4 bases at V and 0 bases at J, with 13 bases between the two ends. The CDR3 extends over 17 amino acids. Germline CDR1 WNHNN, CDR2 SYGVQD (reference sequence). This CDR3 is CASSGVERSSYNSPLHF. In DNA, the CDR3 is TGCGCCAGCAGTGGTGTAGAACGGAGCTCCTATAATTCACCCCTCCACTTT.